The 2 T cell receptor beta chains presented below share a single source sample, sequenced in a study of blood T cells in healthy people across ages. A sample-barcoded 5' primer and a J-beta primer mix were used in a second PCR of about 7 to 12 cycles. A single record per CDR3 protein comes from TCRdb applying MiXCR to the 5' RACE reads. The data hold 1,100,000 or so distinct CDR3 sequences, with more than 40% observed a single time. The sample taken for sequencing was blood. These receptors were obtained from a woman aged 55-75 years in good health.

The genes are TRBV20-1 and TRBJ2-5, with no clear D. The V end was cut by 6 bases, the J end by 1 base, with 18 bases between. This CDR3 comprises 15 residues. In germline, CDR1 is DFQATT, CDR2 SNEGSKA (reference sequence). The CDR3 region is CSAKNVLGPQETQYF. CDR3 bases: TGCAGTGCCAAAAACGTGCTAGGTCCCCAAGAGACCCAGTACTTC.

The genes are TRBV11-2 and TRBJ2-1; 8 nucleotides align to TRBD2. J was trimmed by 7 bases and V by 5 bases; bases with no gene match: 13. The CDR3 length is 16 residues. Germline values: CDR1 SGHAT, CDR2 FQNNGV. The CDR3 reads CASSVVSTGRDNEQFF. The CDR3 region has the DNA TGTGCCAGCAGCGTGGTTTCTACCGGGAGGGATAATGAGCAGTTCTTC.